The entry below gives a single TCR beta chain sequence along with its context. This sample was included in a study of blood T cell repertoires in COVID-19. Across the study: PBMCs, B-cell-depleted T cells, or T cells provided the cDNA or gDNA that made up the material.

The CDR3 covers 14 residues. Deletions cut 6 bases from V and 4 bases from J, with 15 bases between. Germline CDR1 is MNHEY and CDR2 is SVGEGT. Produced via immunoSEQ multiplex PCR; TCRdb's table is partial and in-frame only. This table holds 320,000 or so clones, around 84% found once. The TCR originated in a woman between 25 and 40 years old who had been exposed to COVID-19. Sequencing input: PBMCs or T cells enriched from blood (not recorded which). The V gene is TRBV6-2 or TRBV6-3, the J gene TRBJ1-2; D perhaps matches TRBD1 (6 bases). The CDR3, as DNA: TGTGCCAGCAGCCTCGGACAGCTACTCTATGGCTACACCTTC. It translates to CASSLGQLLYGYTF.